This T cell receptor beta chain was identified in a study of blood T cell repertoires in COVID-19. Looking at the study overall: Researchers got acute and convalescent COVID-19 samples from the United States, Italy and Spain. T cells, B-cell-depleted T cells, or PBMCs provided the cDNA or gDNA that served as material.

Germline CDR1 reads LNHDA; CDR2 reads SQIVND (reference sequence). The CDR3 sequence is 14 residues long. V lost 10 bases to trimming and J lost 2 bases; unmatched junction nucleotides: 7. Original processing notes: Researchers report that nucleated cell counts were estimated from reference gene primer amplification. The protocol was immunoSEQ multiplex PCR, while the TCRdb copy is restricted to in-frame clones and leaves out a portion. The V and J calls and clone size come from that table; D and trimming were worked out from the DNA. The sample yields about 44,000 clones, about 70% seen once. This sequence joins TRBV19 and TRBJ2-1; 8 positions agree with TRBD2. The clonotype comes from a man older than 75 with acute or convalescent COVID-19. What was sequenced was peripheral blood. This chain's CDR3 is CAISAGETYNEQFF. CDR3 DNA sequence: TGTGCCATCTCAGCGGGAGAGACCTACAATGAGCAGTTCTTC.